The 29 T cell receptor beta chains in this list originate from one sample, sequenced in a study of blood T cells in healthy people across ages. Sample-barcoded 5' priming and a J-beta primer mix drove a second PCR of about 6 to 11 cycles. From the 5' RACE reads, TCRdb called clonotypes with MiXCR, one entry per CDR3 protein. The table lists 710,000 or so distinct CDR3 sequences, around a fifth of them singletons, with approximately 20% in the top ten. The material sequenced was blood. These receptor sequences come from an older man in good health.

The table lists this clonotype with a few counts. The chain has TRBV6-2 or TRBV6-3 and TRBJ2-2; 7 positions match TRBD1. The germline CDR1 and CDR2 sequences are MNHEY and SVGEGT. This CDR3 contains 16 residues. V was clipped by 6 bases and J by 1 base; unmatched bases: 8. Written as DNA, the CDR3 is TGTGCCAGCAGACCGACAGGGATGGGGAACACCGGGGAGCTGTTTTTT. It translates to CASRPTGMGNTGELFF.

This clonotype has a handful of counts. The chain is built from TRBV19 and TRBJ2-1; the D call may be TRBD1 or TRBD2 (5 bases each). The CDR3 covers 16 residues. Germline CDR1 is LNHDA and CDR2 is SQIVND (reference sequence). The germline V and J ends were trimmed by 3 bases and 4 bases, with 16 bases remaining between them. The CDR3 spells CASSIPTGGQYNEQFF. DNA for the CDR3: TGTGCCAGTAGTATTCCCACAGGAGGCCAGTACAATGAGCAGTTCTTC.

This chain uses TRBV4-2 with TRBJ2-2, with 8 bases identical to TRBD1. The junction had 6 bases not matched to a gene; V was cut back by 0 bases and J by 3 bases. The V gene's germline CDR1 is LGHNA and CDR2 YNFKEQ. The CDR3 runs to 17 residues. The CDR3 nucleotides read TGTGCCAGCAGCCAAGAGGGTCAACAGGGGGACACCGGGGAGCTGTTTTTT. Its protein is CASSQEGQQGDTGELFF.

This sequence joins TRBV12-3 or TRBV12-4 and TRBJ2-2; no clear D. Trimming took off 1 base at V and 6 bases at J, with 9 bases between the two ends. This CDR3 region has 14 residues. DNA for the CDR3: TGTGCCAGCAGTTTAGTCGCAGGTGCCGGGGAGCTGTTTTTT. Protein sequence: CASSLVAGAGELFF.

V gene TRBV19 combines with J gene TRBJ1-1; maybe TRBD1 (6 bases). CDR1 is LNHDA and CDR2 is SQIVND in the germline V gene (reference sequence). Trimming took off 7 bases at V and 5 bases at J, with 17 bases between the two ends. This CDR3 has 14 residues. The CDR3 bases are TGTGCCAGTACCCCACAGGGCAGTGGGACTGAAGCTTTCTTT. It yields the protein CASTPQGSGTEAFF.

This clonotype was picked up a small number of times. The gene calls are TRBV6-5 and TRBJ2-7, with TRBD2 identical over 7 bases. The CDR3 length is 15 residues. V shed 2 bases, J shed 2 bases, and the junction held 6 bases outside the gene matches. Germline values: CDR1 MNHEY, CDR2 SVGAGI. DNA of the CDR3: TGTGCCAGCAGTTACGGGACTACCAAGCCCTACGAGCAGTACTTC. Amino acids: CASSYGTTKPYEQYF.

A few counts support this clonotype. Here the CDR3 DNA reads TGTGCCACCAGCTCGGAGAGGGGAGGTGAAAAACTGTTTTTT. Translation gives CATSSERGGEKLFF. The J gene is TRBJ1-4, the V gene TRBV15, with D tentatively TRBD1 (5 bases). V lost 5 bases and J 7 bases, leaving 14 bases between the germline ends. The CDR3 sequence is 14 residues long. Per germline, CDR1 LNHNV and CDR2 YYDKDF (reference sequence).

V usage is TRBV6-5 and J usage is TRBJ1-2; 8 bases are a match to TRBD1. CDR3 length: 13 amino acids. CDR1 and CDR2 (germline): MNHEY, SVGAGI. The V gene end was trimmed by 6 bases and the J gene end by 10 bases; junction bases not matched to a gene: 10. CDR3 protein: CASSRDRTFAYTF. The CDR3 nucleotides are TGTGCCAGCAGCCGGGACAGGACCTTCGCCTACACCTTC.

Details on this clonotype: The junction departs from germline at one end; a sequencing error may be responsible. The V call is TRBV5-5, the J call TRBJ1-3; D gene ambiguous. CDR1 SGHKS and CDR2 YYEKEE come from the germline V gene (reference sequence). The CDR3 spans 14 residues. CDR3 in amino acids: CASSTDPSGNAIYF. CDR3 bases: TGTGCCAGCAGCACCGACCCCTCTGGAAACGCCATATATTTT.

Concerning this clonotype itself: This sequence may be a read error, since a much larger clone differs from it by one base. The chain couples TRBV11-2 to TRBJ2-1; 11 nucleotides line up with TRBD2. The V gene's germline CDR1 is SGHAT and CDR2 FQNNGV. This CDR3 has 16 amino acids. The CDR3, as DNA: TGTGCCGGCAGCTTCAAACGTAGCGGGGGGGACAATGAGCAGTTCTTC. Its translation: CAGSFKRSGGDNEQFF.

The table lists this clonotype with a few counts. The chain uses TRBV29-1 and TRBJ1-1, with 9 bases identical to TRBD1. This CDR3 is built from 13 residues. J was trimmed by 0 bases and V by 7 bases; bases with no gene match: 3. Looked up from germline, CDR1 is SQVTM and CDR2 is ANQGSEA. The CDR3 reads CSADRGMNTEAFF. CDR3 in DNA: TGCAGCGCGGACAGGGGCATGAACACTGAAGCTTTCTTT.

Regarding this clonotype: A read error may account for a junction end that differs from germline. The chain has TRBV29-1 and TRBJ2-1; 9 bases are a match to TRBD1. The CDR3 has 15 amino acids. Germline-derived CDR1 and CDR2 are SQVTM and ANQGSEA. CDR3 region: CSVEQTGGLGGEQLF. The CDR3 coding sequence is TGCAGCGTTGAGCAGACAGGGGGACTCGGTGGGGAGCAGCTCTTC.

This chain joins TRBV20-1 and TRBJ2-6; weak D call: TRBD1 (5 bases). This CDR3 has 13 amino acids. Trimming took off 6 bases at V and 0 bases at J, with 6 bases between the two ends. Germline lookup yields CDR1 DFQATT and CDR2 SNEGSKA (reference sequence). The CDR3 protein is CSADSSGANVLTF. The CDR3 region has the DNA TGCAGTGCAGACAGCTCTGGGGCCAACGTCCTGACTTTC.

As for this clonotype: Possible read error: a much larger clone is one base away. The chain combines TRBV20-1 with TRBJ1-2; D ambiguous. The V gene's germline CDR1 is DFQATT and CDR2 SNEGSKA (reference sequence). This CDR3 comprises 12 residues. The CDR3 DNA reads as TGCAGTGCTCTCGGAGATCACTATGACTACACCTTC. As protein: CSALGDHYDYTF.

This chain connects TRBV12-3 or TRBV12-4 to TRBJ1-1, with D hard to call. V was shortened by 3 bases and J by 9 bases, with 11 bases between the two germline ends. This CDR3 comprises 12 residues. The CDR3 spells CASSLHRAQAFF. In nucleotides, the CDR3 is TGTGCCAGCAGTTTGCACAGAGCTCAAGCTTTCTTT.

This clonotype was counted many times. CDR3 protein: CSVGGNEQFF. The DNA for the CDR3 is TGCAGCGTTGGTGGCAATGAGCAGTTCTTC. The chain uses TRBV29-1 and TRBJ2-1; no reliable D call. The ends were cut back, 4 bases at V and 6 bases at J, with 4 bases in the middle. The CDR3 spans 10 residues. In germline, CDR1 is SQVTM, CDR2 ANQGSEA.

This clonotype was detected only a few times. The genes are TRBV5-1 and TRBJ2-2; D not resolved. Germline CDR1 reads SGHRS; CDR2 reads YFSETQ. This CDR3 spans 14 amino acids. V lost 7 bases to trimming and J lost 1 base, with 11 bases between them. For the CDR3, the DNA is TGCGCCAGCGCCACGGGCGGGAACACCGGGGAGCTGTTTTTT. Encoded protein: CASATGGNTGELFF.

The gene calls are TRBV25-1 and TRBJ2-3, with TRBD2 matching over 9 bases. Germline V gene sequence: CDR1 MGHDK, CDR2 SYGVNS. The CDR3 is 17 amino acids. Trimming cost V 4 bases and J 2 bases; bases outside gene matches: 10. CDR3 nucleotide sequence: TGTGCCAGCAGTGCATCCTTACTAGCGGGTCCCACAGATACGCAGTATTTT. This encodes CASSASLLAGPTDTQYF.

This clonotype has only a few counts. The chain joins TRBV4-3 to TRBJ2-5; 14 nucleotides line up with TRBD2. The J call is uncertain, as TRBJ2-1 better fits the DNA end. CDR3 length: 16 amino acids. Per the germline V gene, CDR1 is LGHNA and CDR2 is YSLEER. This CDR3 is CASSQGTSGSFNEQFF. CDR3 coding DNA: TGCGCCAGCAGCCAGGGGACTAGCGGGAGTTTCAATGAGCAGTTCTTC.

This clonotype showed up just a few times. This chain links TRBV6-2 or TRBV6-3 with TRBJ2-5, with unresolved D. The DNA end is more similar to TRBJ2-7, so the J call may be wrong. CDR3 length equals 15 residues. Germline CDR1 MNHEY, CDR2 SVGEGT. CDR3: CASSYSLTETYEQYF. In nucleotides, the CDR3 is TGTGCCAGCAGTTACTCACTGACGGAGACCTACGAGCAGTACTTC.

V and J are TRBV27 and TRBJ1-5; no firm D call. The CDR3 is 15 residues long. Germline CDR1 and CDR2: MNHEY and SMNVEV (reference sequence). Trimming left V 5 bases short and J 0 bases short, with 11 bases between. The DNA of the CDR3 is TGTGCCAGCAGTCAACGTTGGGATAGCAATCAGCCCCAGCATTTT. Translation: CASSQRWDSNQPQHF.

The table lists this clonotype with many counts. The J gene is TRBJ2-2, the V gene TRBV5-1; unclear D gene. Germline CDR1 and CDR2: SGHRS and YFSETQ. Trimming took 0 bases from V and 6 from J, leaving 3 bases between them. The CDR3 contains 12 residues. CDR3 in amino acids: CASSLEAGELFF. CDR3 nucleotide sequence: TGCGCCAGCAGCTTGGAAGCCGGGGAGCTGTTTTTT.

Points on this clonotype: One junction end disagrees with the germline gene, perhaps due to a read error. V is TRBV20-1 and J is TRBJ1-4; 8 nucleotides line up with TRBD1. Germline V gene sequence: CDR1 DFQATT, CDR2 SNEGSKA (reference sequence). The CDR3 extends over 14 amino acids. CDR3 bases: TGCAGTGCTAGACGGACAGGGTTTAATGAAAGACTGTTTTTT. As protein: CSARRTGFNERLFF.

V and J are TRBV28 and TRBJ2-3, with 12 bases aligning to TRBD2. Germline CDR1 reads MDHEN; CDR2 reads SYDVKM. The CDR3 is made up of 14 amino acids. V lost 4 bases to trimming and J lost 13 bases; unmatched junction nucleotides: 9. The DNA for the CDR3 is TGTGCCAGCAGTTACTCTAGCGGGAGGGGAAGAGAGTATTTT. Its translation: CASSYSSGRGREYF. The complete variable domain, with remaining parts taken from reference TRBV28 and TRBJ2-3, reads DVKVTQSSRYLVKRTGEKVFLECVQDMDHENMFWYRQDPGLGLRLIYFSYDVKMKEKGDIPEGYSVSREKKERFSLILESASTNQTSMYLCASSYSSGRGREYFGPGTRLTVL.

This chain uses TRBV12-3 or TRBV12-4 with TRBJ1-5, with D hard to call. This CDR3 region has 15 residues. The V and J ends lost 5 bases and 5 bases respectively, with 16 bases between them. The DNA for the CDR3 is TGTGCCAGCAGTGCCCCCCTTGGGGAGCATCAGCCCCAGCATTTT. Translated, it gives CASSAPLGEHQPQHF.

This clonotype occurred many times. The V call is TRBV7-7, the J call TRBJ2-5; the D gene could be TRBD1 or TRBD2 (5 bases each). V was cut by 1 base and J by 0 bases, with 9 bases left in between. CDR1 and CDR2 (germline): SSHAT, FNYEAQ (reference sequence). This CDR3 spans 15 amino acids. The DNA for the CDR3 is TGTGCCAGCAGCTTAGGGCTGGGGGACCAAGAGACCCAGTACTTC. Translated, it gives CASSLGLGDQETQYF.

The sample holds a few counts of this clonotype. The V gene is TRBV5-1, the J gene TRBJ1-5; D unclear. CDR1 SGHRS and CDR2 YFSETQ come from the germline V gene. This CDR3 spans 15 amino acids. The germline V and J ends were trimmed by 5 bases and 0 bases, with 12 bases remaining between them. CDR3 residues: CASRLGGYSNQPQHF. CDR3 in DNA: TGCGCCAGCAGGCTCGGCGGGTATAGCAATCAGCCCCAGCATTTT.

The V call is TRBV2, the J call TRBJ1-4; 9 bases agree with TRBD1. The CDR3 length is 16 residues. Looked up from germline, CDR1 is SNHLY and CDR2 is FYNNEI. J gave up 5 bases and V 0 bases, and 4 bases lay outside the gene matches. The CDR3 bases are TGTGCCAGCAGTGAAGCGGTCGGGACAGGGAATGAAAAACTGTTTTTT. Protein: CASSEAVGTGNEKLFF.

This clonotype was seen more than once but under ten times. V and J are TRBV5-1 and TRBJ2-7; no clear D. The CDR3 is 15 amino acids. Germline lookup yields CDR1 SGHRS and CDR2 YFSETQ. V dropped 4 bases and J dropped 1 base, with 15 bases sitting between them. The CDR3 bases are TGCGCCAGCAGCCTGCTAGATTCCCTATCCTACGAGCAGTACTTC. Translated, it gives CASSLLDSLSYEQYF.